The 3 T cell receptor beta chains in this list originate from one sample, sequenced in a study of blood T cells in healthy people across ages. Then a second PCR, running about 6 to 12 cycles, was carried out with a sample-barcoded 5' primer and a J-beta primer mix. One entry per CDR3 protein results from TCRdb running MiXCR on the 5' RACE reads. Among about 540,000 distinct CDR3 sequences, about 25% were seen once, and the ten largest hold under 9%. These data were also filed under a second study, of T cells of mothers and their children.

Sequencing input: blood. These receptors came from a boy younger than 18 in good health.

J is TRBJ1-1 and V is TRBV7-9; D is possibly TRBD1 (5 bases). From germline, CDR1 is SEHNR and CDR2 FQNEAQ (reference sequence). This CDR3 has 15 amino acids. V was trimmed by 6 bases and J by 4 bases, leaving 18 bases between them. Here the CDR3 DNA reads TGTGCCAGCAGATCCCCTGCGCCAGGGTCCACTGAAGCTTTCTTT. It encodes CASRSPAPGSTEAFF.

CDR3 sequence (DNA): TGTGCCAGCAGCTTACTAGCGCAGATCTCCTACAATGAGCAGTTCTTC. Its translation: CASSLLAQISYNEQFF. The chain couples TRBV5-6 to TRBJ2-1; 7 nucleotides match TRBD2. The germline V gene has CDR1 SGHDT and CDR2 YYEEEE. Trimming cost V 2 bases and J 0 bases; bases outside gene matches: 5. The CDR3 totals 16 residues.

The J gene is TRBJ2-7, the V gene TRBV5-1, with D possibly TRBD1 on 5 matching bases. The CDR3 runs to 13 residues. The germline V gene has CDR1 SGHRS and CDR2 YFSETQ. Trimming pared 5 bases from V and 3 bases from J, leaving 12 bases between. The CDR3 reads CASSSKDSYEQYF. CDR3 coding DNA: TGCGCCAGCAGTTCCAAAGACAGCTACGAGCAGTACTTC.